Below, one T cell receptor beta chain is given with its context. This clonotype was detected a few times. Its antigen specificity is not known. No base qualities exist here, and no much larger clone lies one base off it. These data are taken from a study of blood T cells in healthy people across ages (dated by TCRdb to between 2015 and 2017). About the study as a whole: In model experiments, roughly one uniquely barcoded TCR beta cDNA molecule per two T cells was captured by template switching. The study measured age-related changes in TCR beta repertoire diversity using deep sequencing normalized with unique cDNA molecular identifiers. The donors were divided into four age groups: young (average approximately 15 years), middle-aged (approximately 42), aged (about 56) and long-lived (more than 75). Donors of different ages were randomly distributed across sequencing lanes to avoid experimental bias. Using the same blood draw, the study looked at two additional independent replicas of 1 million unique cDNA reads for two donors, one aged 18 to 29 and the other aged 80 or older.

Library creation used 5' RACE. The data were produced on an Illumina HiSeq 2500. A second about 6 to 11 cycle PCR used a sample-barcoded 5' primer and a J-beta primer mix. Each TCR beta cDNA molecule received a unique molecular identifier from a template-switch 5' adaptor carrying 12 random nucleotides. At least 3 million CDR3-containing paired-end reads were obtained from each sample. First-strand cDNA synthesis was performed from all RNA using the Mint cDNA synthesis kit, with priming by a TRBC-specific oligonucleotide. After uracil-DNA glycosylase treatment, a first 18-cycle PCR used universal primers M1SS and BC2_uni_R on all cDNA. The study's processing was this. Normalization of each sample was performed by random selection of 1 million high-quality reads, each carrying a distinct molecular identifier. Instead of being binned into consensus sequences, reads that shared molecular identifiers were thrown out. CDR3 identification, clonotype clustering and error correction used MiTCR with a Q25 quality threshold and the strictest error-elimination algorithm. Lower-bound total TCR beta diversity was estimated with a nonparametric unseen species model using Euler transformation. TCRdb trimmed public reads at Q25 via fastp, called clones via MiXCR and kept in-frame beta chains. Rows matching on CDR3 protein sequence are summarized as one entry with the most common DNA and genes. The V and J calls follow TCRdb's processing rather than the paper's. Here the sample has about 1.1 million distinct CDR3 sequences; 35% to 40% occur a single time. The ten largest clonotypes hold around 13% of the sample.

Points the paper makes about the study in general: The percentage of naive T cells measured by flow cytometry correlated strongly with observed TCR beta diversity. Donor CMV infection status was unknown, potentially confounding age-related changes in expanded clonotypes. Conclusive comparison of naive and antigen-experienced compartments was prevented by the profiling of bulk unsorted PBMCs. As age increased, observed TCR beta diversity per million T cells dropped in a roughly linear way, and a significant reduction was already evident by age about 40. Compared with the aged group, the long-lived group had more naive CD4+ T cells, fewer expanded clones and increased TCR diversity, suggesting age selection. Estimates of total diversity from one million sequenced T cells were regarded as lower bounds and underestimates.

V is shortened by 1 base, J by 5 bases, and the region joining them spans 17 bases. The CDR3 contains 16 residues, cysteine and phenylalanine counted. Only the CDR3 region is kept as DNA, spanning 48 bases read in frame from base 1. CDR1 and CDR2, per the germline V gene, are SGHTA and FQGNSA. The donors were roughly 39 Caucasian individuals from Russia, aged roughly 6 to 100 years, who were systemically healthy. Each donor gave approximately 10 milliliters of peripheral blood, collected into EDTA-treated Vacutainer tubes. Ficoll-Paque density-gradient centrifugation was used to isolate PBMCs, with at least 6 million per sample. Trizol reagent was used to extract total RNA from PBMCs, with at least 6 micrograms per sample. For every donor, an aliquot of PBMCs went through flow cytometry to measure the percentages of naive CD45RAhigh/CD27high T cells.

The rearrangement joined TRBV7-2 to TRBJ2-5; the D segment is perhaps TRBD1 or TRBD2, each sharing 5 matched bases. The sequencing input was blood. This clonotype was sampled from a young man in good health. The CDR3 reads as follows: CASSLERGLVRETQYF. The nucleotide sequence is TGTGCCAGCAGCTTAGAACGGGGCCTGGTTCGTGAGACCCAGTACTTC.